This TCR beta chain was sequenced for a study of T cell repertoires in aging, cancer and after chemotherapy. Study overall: Donor ages fell into six groups from 30 or younger up to 70 or older. Millions of TCR reads made up the full dataset. Points from the study as a whole: Compared with age-matched healthy donors, untreated hematological or solid cancer patients showed higher blood TCR clonality. In each cancer cohort, median generation probability increased across chemotherapy, suggesting thymic output rebounded.

The template was genomic DNA from peripheral blood, not RNA. This CDR3 region has 13 residues. The germline CDR1 and CDR2 sequences are ENHRY and SYGVKD. Unmatched junction bases numbered 2, after V lost 2 bases and J lost 5 bases. A note on this clonotype: Its antigen is still unknown.

TRB rearrangements spanning V, D and J were amplified using mixed TRB-A/B primers. Each CDR3 protein gets one entry after TCRdb re-called the multiplex PCR reads with MiXCR. Here the sample spans approximately 10,000 distinct CDR3 sequences, around 33% being singletons. The sequence was obtained from a human donor in good health. The donor label of this sample is uncertain. The chain carries TRBV10-3 and TRBJ2-7; 8 bases align to TRBD1. The sample comprised blood. The CDR3 here is CAISEQGANEQYF. CDR3 nucleotide sequence: TGTGCCATCAGTGAGCAGGGGGCTAACGAGCAGTACTTC.